The clone carrying this T cell receptor beta chain was recorded only once. The sample originates from a study of blood T cell repertoires in COVID-19. The germline V gene has CDR1 MGHDK and CDR2 SYGVNS. The CDR3 has 13 amino acids. The ends were cut back, 5 bases at V and 7 bases at J, with 11 bases in the middle. Using immunoSEQ multiplex PCR, the repertoire was profiled, and TCRdb retains in-frame clones only, with some absent. The table lists about 82,000 clones, about 85% of them singletons. The source is a man older than 75 with active or convalescent COVID-19. The sequenced material came from peripheral blood. The chain is built from TRBV25-1 and TRBJ2-2, with a tentative D call TRBD2 (5 bases). The CDR3 here is CASSRMGSGELFF. The CDR3 bases are TGTGCCAGCAGTCGAATGGGGAGCGGGGAGCTGTTTTTT. Full variable domain (missing parts from reference TRBV25-1 and TRBJ2-2): EADIYQTPRYLVIGTGKKITLECSQTMGHDKMYWYQQDPGMELHLIHYSYGVNSTEKGDLSSESTVSRIRTEHFPLTLESARPSHTSQYLCASSRMGSGELFFGEGSRLTVL.